This T cell receptor (beta chain) was captured by sequencing in a study of T cells in Graves' hyperthyroidism and ophthalmopathy (dated by TCRdb to between 2018 and 2020). Regarding the complete study: Peripheral blood was sampled at the time of initial diagnosis, prior to any treatment. In about six Graves' hyperthyroidism patients, the study also compared T-cell repertoires from thyroid tissue with T-cell repertoires from blood. The approximately 100 discovery patients were divided at random into training and test sets in a 7:3 ratio. A discovery cohort of about 100 patients, roughly 45 with Graves' ophthalmopathy and 55 to 60 with stable Graves' hyperthyroidism, was used to find distinguishing TCR V-J signatures. After sampling, hyperthyroidism patients received methimazole starting at 30 mg daily, and ophthalmopathy patients received high-dose intravenous methylprednisolone. Whether ophthalmopathy could be predicted prospectively was tested in an independent validation cohort made up of about 18 hyperthyroidism patients plus 17 patients who later progressed to ophthalmopathy. TCR Vbeta CDR3 sequencing of 120 to 150 peripheral blood samples (43 ophthalmopathy, about 74 hyperthyroidism and roughly 17 progressor patients) is reported in the paper. Study-level results and caveats: During validation, the model predicted progression to ophthalmopathy a median of about 6.3 months ahead of onset, with around 70% sensitivity and roughly 72% specificity. Most expanded thyroid clonotypes (frequency above 0.001) were also detected in blood, suggesting blood repertoires may reflect thyroid immune responses. A 13 V-J signature model separated ophthalmopathy from stable hyperthyroidism, with over 85% sensitivity and just under 84% specificity in cross-validation and 80%/75% in testing. No statistical method was used to set the sample size in advance, and investigators knew the group allocation.

This clonotype has more than one count but fewer than ten. There is no known antigen for this receptor. No base-level quality is on record; no much larger clone is a single base apart. Graves' hyperthyroidism was defined as stable when no progression to ophthalmopathy occurred over 18 months of follow-up. Hyperthyroidism patients were aged 18 to 65 years and newly diagnosed, with disease duration of less than 2 months. The study excluded patients with uncontrolled infections, other autoimmune diseases, pregnancy or lactation. Diagnoses were established on the basis of clinical symptoms, serum thyroxine and TRAb, thyroid ultrasound, and orbital computed tomography. Ficoll-Paque density gradient centrifugation was used to isolate PBMCs from about 9.4 ml of fresh peripheral blood. Total RNA was extracted using Trizol reagent, and RNA quality was assessed on an Agilent 2100 Bioanalyzer. The CDR1 and CDR2 encoded by the germline V gene are SGDLS and YYNGEE. V gives up 0 bases and J gives up 6 bases, and the segment between their germline ends measures 11 bases. The CDR3 runs 14 amino acids, cysteine and phenylalanine included. Only CDR3 DNA remains: 42 bases, in frame from the first base.

The TCR beta CDR3 regions were amplified from RNA transcripts. The TCR CDR3 was subjected to a first round of RT-PCR using the HTBI primer set and the Qiagen OneStep RT-PCR kit. A second multiplex PCR round built the libraries, followed by size selection and purification. The libraries were sequenced on an Illumina HiSeq2000 using paired-end 100 bp reads. In the source study's methods: SOAPnuke was used to process the raw data, with reads discarded if the reads contained adapters or uncalled bases, had a mean Phred below 15, or lacked an exact constant-primer or identifier match. COPE v1.2.5 was used to merge high-quality paired reads, and clonotypes were defined as unique nucleotide sequences. MiTCR v1.1 was used to align clonotypes to the IMGT TRBV, TRBD and TRBJ reference segments. The analysis included only V-J combinations with a frequency above 0.0001, which together covered about 99% of the repertoires. A TCS score was defined as the ratio of F50 (clonal expansion) to E x V (chaos), with BLOSUM62-based TCRdist applied between CDR3 peptides within each V-J. Welch's t-statistics and random forest reduced some 510 V-J features to 13, which were used in a naive Bayes classifier (R e1071). In-frame beta chains were kept once TCRdb had trimmed the public reads at Q25 with fastp and called clones with MiXCR. Rows are combined by CDR3 protein, so each entry shows the most common genes and DNA. TCRdb, not the original authors, processed these V and J calls. This sample comprises 650,000 to 700,000 distinct CDR3 sequences, around 15% of them detected only once. About 16% of the sample belongs to the ten largest clones.

The receptor comes from a man aged 45 to 65 with Graves' hyperthyroidism. Sample: blood. The rearrangement combines TRBV9 with TRBJ2-3; a confident D gene designation cannot be given. The DNA sequence follows: TGTGCCAGCAGCGTAGGACGGAGCGCGGATACGCAGTATTTT. Translated, it gives CASSVGRSADTQYF.